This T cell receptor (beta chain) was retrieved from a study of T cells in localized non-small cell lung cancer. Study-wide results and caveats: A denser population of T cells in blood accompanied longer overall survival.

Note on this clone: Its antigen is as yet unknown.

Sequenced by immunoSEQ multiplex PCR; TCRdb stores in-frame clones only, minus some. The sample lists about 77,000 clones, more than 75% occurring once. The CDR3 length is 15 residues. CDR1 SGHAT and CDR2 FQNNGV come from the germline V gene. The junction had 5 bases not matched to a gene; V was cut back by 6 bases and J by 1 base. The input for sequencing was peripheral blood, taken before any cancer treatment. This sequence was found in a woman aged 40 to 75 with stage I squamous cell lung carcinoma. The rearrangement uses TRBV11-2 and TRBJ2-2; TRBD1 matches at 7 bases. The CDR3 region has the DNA TGTGCCAGCAGGCAAACAGGGGTGAACACCGGGGAGCTGTTTTTT. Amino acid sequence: CASRQTGVNTGELFF. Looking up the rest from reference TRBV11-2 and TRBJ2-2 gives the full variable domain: EAGVAQSPRYKIIEKRQSVAFWCNPISGHATLYWYQQILGQGPKLLIQFQNNGVVDDSQLPKDRFSAERLKGVDSTLKIQPAKLEDSAVYLCASRQTGVNTGELFFGEGSRLTVL.